A few counts support the clone carrying this TCR beta chain. What it recognizes is unknown. The sample carries other DNA sequences with the same CDR3. This sample is part of a study of beta chain features in type 1 diabetes. Whole-study context: Age, gender and cell yields were alike across patients and healthy donors.

Study results and caveats: It was among patients, rather than healthy donors, that naive, central memory and Treg TCRB repertoires appeared more similar. Within each of all four CD4+ subsets, Type 1 diabetes patients had TCRB CDR3s that were moderately but significantly shorter.

CDR3 length: 13 residues. The germline gives CDR1 MNHEY, CDR2 SVGAGI. V was clipped by 2 bases and J by 3 bases, with 5 bases between them. Sequenced material consisted of expressed TCRB transcripts (all of the isolated RNA was reverse transcribed). Sequencing was performed with immunoSEQ multiplex PCR; in TCRdb, only in-frame clones are kept and a portion is missing. The data contain hundreds of thousands of clones, around 15% of them singletons. Sample: naive CD4+ T cells from blood. This chain uses TRBV6-5 with TRBJ1-5; D unresolved. This receptor was identified in a man in his late teens or twenties with type 1 diabetes. The CDR3: CASSYRANQPQHF. In DNA, the CDR3 is TGTGCCAGCAGTTACAGGGCCAATCAGCCCCAGCATTTT.